Sequencing of this T cell receptor beta chain was carried out in a study of human T cells and chemical hapten exposure. CDR3 length: 16 residues. The V gene lost 7 bases and the J gene lost 5 bases, with 20 bases spanning the gap. From the RACE reads, TCRdb called clonotypes with MiXCR, one entry per CDR3 protein. The table records around 260,000 distinct CDR3 sequences, more than 6.5% of them present only once. The study's findings and limits: Expanded TCRs showed more large CDR3 clusters than pre-sensitization or healthy control sets.

Time point indicated: pre-sensitization, week 0. Treatment given: therapeutic diphenylcyclopropenone sensitization with weekly scalp DPC. In regard to this clonotype: Its matching antigen is unknown.

This sequence joins TRBV12-3 or TRBV12-4 and TRBJ2-2; D is unclear. Sequenced here: whole blood, sampled in connection with sensitization to the hapten diphenylcyclopropenone (DPC). This TCR came from a woman in her forties with alopecia areata. Some clones in this sample may be carry-over from other donors' samples. CDR3 nucleotides: TGTGCCAGCACCAACCCTCCCGGGTCCGGGACCGGGGAGCTGTTTTTT. Translating it yields CASTNPPGSGTGELFF.